These T cell receptor beta chains were read from a single sample in a study of T cells after yellow fever vaccination. TCRdb reanalysed the 5' RACE reads using MiXCR and keeps one entry per CDR3 protein. The table includes a few hundred thousand distinct CDR3 sequences, about 6.2% detected once. The sample in question was PBMCs, obtained 5 days after the yellow fever booster vaccination. The source is a man aged 25 to 40 who received the YFV17D yellow fever vaccine. Both conserved end residues are trimmed from each CDR3. D genes are given only for firm matches.

TRBJ2-2 TRBV5-1 TRBD2 ASSSRLAGNTGELF
TRBJ1-5 TRBV20-1 TRBD1 SARGQYNQPQH
TRBJ1-1 TRBV27 . ASSYTGFLAF
TRBJ2-5 TRBV14 . ASSRAFETQY
TRBJ2-5 TRBV28 . ASTLRSIGETQY
TRBJ2-1 TRBV29-1 . SVEKEQF
TRBJ2-1 TRBV14 TRBD2 ASSQDGRSYNEQF
TRBJ2-1 TRBV10-3 TRBD2 ATLKLAGVRGNEQF
TRBJ2-3 TRBV5-1 TRBD2 ASSSERLAFTDTQY
TRBJ2-1 TRBV4-1 . ASSLPGTGGEQF
TRBJ2-7 TRBV2 . ASSEVPSEQY
TRBJ2-1 TRBV18 TRBD2 ASSRLAGQVGNEQF
TRBJ2-5 TRBV7-8 . ASSLYRETQY
TRBJ2-6 TRBV12-3/TRBV12-4 . ASSIHLARTGNSGANVLT
TRBJ2-1 TRBV14 . ASSLSSSNEQF
TRBJ1-2 TRBV20-1 . SARDHAPFSGYT
TRBJ2-3 TRBV20-1 . SARGTGAPNTDTQY
TRBJ2-1 TRBV7-2 . ASSPTGSEQF
TRBJ2-3 TRBV20-1 . SARDRGSFTDTQY
TRBJ2-3 TRBV5-1 . ASRSSADTQY
TRBJ2-5 TRBV5-1 . ASSSGQGETQY
TRBJ2-5 TRBV14 TRBD2 ASSYVAGGGETQY
TRBJ2-6 TRBV5-1 . ASSSSYSGANVLT
TRBJ2-7 TRBV7-2 TRBD2 ASSSGSGRAYEQY
TRBJ2-2 TRBV29-1 . SVDRPTGELF
TRBJ2-1 TRBV6-1 TRBD1 VSRPTRGLSYNEQF
TRBJ2-1 TRBV11-1 . ASSLVGQELYNEQF
TRBJ2-1 TRBV19 . ASSILGYNEQF
TRBJ2-1 TRBV5-1 TRBD2 ASSLVSGSHNEQF
TRBJ2-1 TRBV20-1 . SARDPWTRSSYNEQF
TRBJ2-3 TRBV5-1 . ASSEGRGKNTDTQY